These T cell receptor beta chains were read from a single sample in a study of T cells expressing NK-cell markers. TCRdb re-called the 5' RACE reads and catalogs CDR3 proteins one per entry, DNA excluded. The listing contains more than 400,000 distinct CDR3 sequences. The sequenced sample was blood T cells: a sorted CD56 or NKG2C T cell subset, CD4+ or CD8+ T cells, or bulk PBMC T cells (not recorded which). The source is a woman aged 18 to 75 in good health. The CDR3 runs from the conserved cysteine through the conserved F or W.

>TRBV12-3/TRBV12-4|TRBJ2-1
CASSLGSLRGAYNEQFF
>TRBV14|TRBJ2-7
CASSPTSGSLGSFYEQYF
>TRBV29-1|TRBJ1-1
CSVERRAMNTEAFF
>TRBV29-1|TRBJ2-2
CSVRESGELFF
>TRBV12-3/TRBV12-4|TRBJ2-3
CASSLKADTQYF
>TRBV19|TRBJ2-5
CASSPRGLQETQYF
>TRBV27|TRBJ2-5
CASSLGGYGETQYF
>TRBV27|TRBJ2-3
CASRTGVGTDTQYF
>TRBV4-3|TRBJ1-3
CASSQAISTGNTIYF
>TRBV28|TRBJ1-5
CASRPGTGITQPQHF
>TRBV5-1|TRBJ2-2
CASSQGQGRTGELFF
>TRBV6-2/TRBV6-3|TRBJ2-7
CASSYSGAAWQYF
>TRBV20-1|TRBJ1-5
CSARETGGPQPQHF
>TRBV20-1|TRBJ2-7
CSARDRQDGQYF
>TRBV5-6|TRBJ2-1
CASSLRGTSYNEQFF
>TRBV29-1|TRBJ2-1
CSVRTGPRHNEQFF
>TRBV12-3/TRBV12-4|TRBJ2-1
CASVPWGLEQFF
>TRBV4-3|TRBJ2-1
CASSRQWGYNEQFF
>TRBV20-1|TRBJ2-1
CSARGVAGVREQFF
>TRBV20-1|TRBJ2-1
CSARDPGLAQFF
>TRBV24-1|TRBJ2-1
CATSDRSNEQFF
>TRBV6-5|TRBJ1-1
CASRHRAGEFF
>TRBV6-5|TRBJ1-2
CASSYSTDFGYGYTF
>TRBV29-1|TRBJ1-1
CGGRLNTEAFF
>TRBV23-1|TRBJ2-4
CASSQWGLDIQYF
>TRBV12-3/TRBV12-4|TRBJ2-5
CASNFGLAGGKETQYF
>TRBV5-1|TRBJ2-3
CASSPPVGSTDTQYF
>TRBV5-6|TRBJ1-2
CASSPQGEFDGYTF
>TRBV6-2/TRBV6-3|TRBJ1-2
CASRQGNYGYTF
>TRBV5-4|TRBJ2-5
CASSLDGLRGPQETQYF
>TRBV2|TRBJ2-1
CASRADRAGIHEQFF
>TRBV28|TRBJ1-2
CAILRDSSNYGYTF
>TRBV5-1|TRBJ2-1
CASSVRENNEQFF
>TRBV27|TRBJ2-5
CASSEFASGIQETQYF
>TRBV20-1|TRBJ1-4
CSASRTDEKLFF
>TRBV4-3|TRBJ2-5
CASSQDLAGVAETQYF
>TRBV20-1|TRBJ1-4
CSARERSAASEKLFF
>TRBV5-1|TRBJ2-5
CASSFTAGSAGETQYF
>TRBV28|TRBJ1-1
CASSEQVNTEAFF
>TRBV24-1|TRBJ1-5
CATRKPTGESNQPQHF
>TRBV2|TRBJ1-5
CASTSGQGNQPQHF
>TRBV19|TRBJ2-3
CASSIASGYLTDTQYF
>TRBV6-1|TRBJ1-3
CASTHGNQGVSGNTIYF
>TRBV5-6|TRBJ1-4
CASSPRGSRQNEKLFF
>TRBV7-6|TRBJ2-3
CASSPGVTDTQYF
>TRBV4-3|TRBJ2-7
CASSQDGSYEQYF
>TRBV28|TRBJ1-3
CASSSPLSGNTIYF
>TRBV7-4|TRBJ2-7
CASSFRATYEQYF
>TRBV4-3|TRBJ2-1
CASSQDGPIYNEQFF
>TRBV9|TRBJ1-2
CASSVGLSYTF
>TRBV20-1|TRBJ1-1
CSARGQGAGNTEAFF
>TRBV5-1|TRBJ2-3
CASGPVLAASTDTQYF
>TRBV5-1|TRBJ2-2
CASSWKTANTGELFF
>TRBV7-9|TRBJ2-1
CASSQGLAGGRNEQFF